What follows are 12 T cell receptor beta chains derived from one specimen sequenced in a study of blood T cell repertoires in COVID-19 (TCRdb year 2020). The method was the immunoSEQ multiplex PCR assay. As stored in TCRdb, this immuneACCESS dataset retains in-frame rearrangements with V and J assigned. A fraction of the clones does not appear; measured against another copy, unresolved V genes explain less than half of the discrepancy, and the remainder lacks a known reason. The sample contains about 400,000 clones, 70% to 90% of them found a single time. The leading ten clones occupy almost 2% of the sample. Source material: PBMCs or T cells enriched from blood (not recorded which). The receptors derive from a woman younger than 35 with acute COVID-19.

The chain has TRBV11-3 and TRBJ2-7; D perhaps matches TRBD2 (5 bases). Trimming removed 1 base from V and 3 bases from J, with 10 bases in between. Per germline, CDR1 SGHNT and CDR2 YENEEA. CDR3 length: 14 residues. CDR3 sequence reads: CASSLGASGYEQYF. The CDR3 DNA reads as TGTGCCAGCAGCTTAGGAGCCAGCGGCTACGAGCAGTACTTC.

The chain employs TRBV11-2 and TRBJ1-4; 9 bases are a match to TRBD1. This CDR3 spans 15 amino acids. The V gene end was trimmed by 4 bases and the J gene end by 6 bases; junction bases not matched to a gene: 6. Per germline, CDR1 SGHAT and CDR2 FQNNGV. The CDR3 protein is CASSSWDRVDEKLFF. The CDR3 coding sequence is TGTGCCAGCAGCTCATGGGACAGGGTAGATGAAAAACTGTTTTTT.

The chain has TRBV5-6 and TRBJ2-7; 8 bases agree with TRBD1. CDR1 is SGHDT and CDR2 is YYEEEE in the germline V gene. This CDR3 has 16 residues. The ends lost 3 bases at V and 2 bases at J; junction bases unmatched: 10. Here the CDR3 reads CASSSETGQDPYEQYF. DNA for the CDR3: TGTGCCAGCAGCTCCGAAACGGGACAGGACCCCTACGAGCAGTACTTC.

This rearrangement joins TRBV13 to TRBJ2-7; 8 bases agree with TRBD1. J gave up 2 bases and V 5 bases, and 8 bases lay outside the gene matches. The CDR3 loop spans 15 amino acids. Germline lookup yields CDR1 PRHDT and CDR2 FYEKMQ (reference sequence). CDR3 amino acids: CASSTTGTGAYEQYF. CDR3 nucleotides: TGTGCCAGCAGCACCACCGGGACAGGAGCCTACGAGCAGTACTTC. The full variable domain, in which reference TRBV13 and TRBJ2-7 provide the parts outside the CDR3, is AAGVIQSPRHLIKEKRETATLKCYPIPRHDTVYWYQQGPGQDPQFLISFYEKMQSDKGSIPDRFSAQQFSDYHSELNMSSLELGDSALYFCASSTTGTGAYEQYFGPGTRLTVT.

V gene TRBV6-5 combines with J gene TRBJ2-7; possible D gene TRBD2, 6 bases. The germline V gene encodes CDR1 MNHEY and CDR2 SVGAGI. This CDR3 is built from 15 residues. Trimming pared 6 bases from V and 0 bases from J, leaving 15 bases between. The CDR3 sequence: CASSQDGGSSYEQYF. CDR3 sequence (DNA): TGTGCCAGCAGCCAGGATGGAGGGAGCTCCTACGAGCAGTACTTC.

The chain is built from TRBV10-1 and TRBJ2-2; D ambiguous. This CDR3 has 13 amino acids. Between the trimmed V and J ends, which lost 8 bases and 4 bases, there was a span of 11 bases. Germline loops: CDR1 WNHNN, CDR2 SYGVQD (reference sequence). The CDR3 sequence: CASGPRLTGELFF. CDR3 bases: TGCGCCAGCGGGCCCCGGCTCACCGGGGAGCTGTTTTTT.

The rearrangement links TRBV27 to TRBJ2-1; 8 nucleotides align to TRBD2. The germline gives CDR1 MNHEY, CDR2 SMNVEV (reference sequence). The trim removed 8 bases at V and 4 bases at J, leaving 7 bases unmatched. The CDR3 totals 14 residues. The chain's CDR3 is CASRGGGLYNEQFF. CDR3 nucleotide sequence: TGTGCCAGCCGGGGCGGGGGGCTTTACAATGAGCAGTTCTTC.

V and J are TRBV10-3 and TRBJ1-1; 9 bases fit TRBD1. Per the germline V gene, CDR1 is ENHRY and CDR2 is SYGVKD. The V segment lost 9 bases and the J segment 3 bases; nucleotides outside the gene matches: 11. This CDR3 comprises 15 residues. The CDR3 loop reads CAMATDRGRDTEAFF. As DNA, the CDR3 is TGTGCCATGGCTACGGACAGGGGAAGAGACACTGAAGCTTTCTTT.

This chain connects TRBV5-1 to TRBJ2-2; D gene uncertain. V lost 5 bases, J lost 2 bases, and 13 bases lay in between. The CDR3 spans 15 residues. Germline loops: CDR1 SGHRS, CDR2 YFSETQ. The CDR3 region is CASRSRTLNTGELFF. The DNA for the CDR3 is TGCGCCAGCAGATCAAGAACACTAAACACCGGGGAGCTGTTTTTT.

The genes are TRBV5-1 and TRBJ1-1; the match to TRBD1 covers 7 bases. This CDR3 has 14 residues. CDR1 is SGHRS, CDR2 YFSETQ, per germline. With 2 bases clipped from V and 1 base from J, the junction kept 2 bases outside the gene matches. CDR3 bases: TGCGCCAGCAGCTTTTACAGGGGGAACACTGAAGCTTTCTTT. Its protein product is CASSFYRGNTEAFF.

The chain employs TRBV6-5 and TRBJ2-3; 10 bases are shared with TRBD1. This CDR3 is 14 amino acids long. J gave up 1 base and V 7 bases, and 2 bases lay outside the gene matches. From germline, CDR1 is MNHEY and CDR2 SVGAGI. As DNA, the CDR3 is TGTGCCAGCAAAGACAGGGGGCGCACAGATACGCAGTATTTT. This sequence encodes CASKDRGRTDTQYF.

This rearrangement joins TRBV3-1 (or the pseudogene TRBV3-2) to TRBJ1-4, with TRBD1 matching 8 bases. This CDR3 is built from 18 residues. After removal of 2 bases from V and 0 bases from J, the junction contained 8 bases not matched to a gene. Germline values: CDR1 LGHDT, CDR2 YNNKEL (reference sequence). The CDR3 protein is CASSQFDRGSPTNEKLFF. The DNA for the CDR3 is TGTGCCAGCAGCCAATTCGACAGGGGATCTCCAACTAATGAAAAACTGTTTTTT.